This TCR beta chain was documented in a study of OX40 agonist ivuxolimab in advanced cancers. Study at large: Cancers in dose escalation were hepatocellular, melanoma, renal cell and head and neck. General study results and limits: Fewer expanded clones were found on average in CD4+ than in CD8+ T cells. At doses 0.1 to 3.0 mg/kg, CD4+ and CD8+ clones expanded.

Libraries were prepared by immunoSEQ multiplex PCR; TCRdb keeps only in-frame clonotypes and omits some of them. The table includes about 51,000 clones, about 88% detected once. The germline V gene encodes CDR1 MNHNY and CDR2 SVGAGI (reference sequence). CDR3 length: 15 residues. With V trimmed by 6 bases and J by 6 bases, 8 bases remained unmatched. Worth noting for this clone: Its target is unknown.

Autoimmune disease history or systemic immunosuppression meant exclusion. The chain couples TRBV6-6 to TRBJ1-5, with TRBD1 matching 10 bases. Sample: CD4+ or CD8+ T cells sorted from blood, taken in a trial of the OX40 agonist ivuxolimab. This sequence was found in an adult with an advanced solid tumor such as melanoma, head and neck, liver or kidney cancer. The CDR3 nucleotides are TGTGCCAGCAGGGGCGGGACAGGGGAGTTTCAGCCCCAGCATTTT. It codes for CASRGGTGEFQPQHF.